Presented here are 32 T cell receptor beta chains from one specimen sequenced in a study of CD8 T cells in ankylosing spondylitis. Using its own MiXCR run on the 5' RACE reads, TCRdb lists one record per CDR3 protein. The sample yields 250,000 to 350,000 distinct CDR3 sequences, approximately 20% seen once. The material sequenced was blood, either unsorted or a sorted T cell fraction (not recorded which). Every receptor here comes from a male donor with ankylosing spondylitis or in good health (not recorded which).

In this sample, this clonotype turned up a few times. This rearrangement joins TRBV7-8 to TRBJ2-5, with 7 positions matching TRBD1. The CDR3 extends over 15 amino acids. Germline values: CDR1 SGHVS, CDR2 FQNEAQ. J was trimmed by 0 bases and V by 2 bases; bases with no gene match: 3. The DNA for the CDR3 is TGTGCCAGCAGCTTATTGGGGACAGACCAAGAGACCCAGTACTTC. Translated, it gives CASSLLGTDQETQYF.

The CDR3 bases are TGCGCCAGCAGTGAGTCCAGCGGGAGGCCCGATGAGCAGTTCTTC. Its protein is CASSESSGRPDEQFF. This sequence joins TRBV10-1 and TRBJ2-1, with 9 bases that match TRBD2. The CDR3 has 15 amino acids. In germline, CDR1 is WNHNN, CDR2 SYGVQD (reference sequence). V shed 0 bases and J 8 bases; nucleotides not matched to a gene: 5.

This clonotype was seen a handful of times. The genes are TRBV20-1 and TRBJ2-1; 8 positions agree with TRBD2. Germline lookup yields CDR1 DFQATT and CDR2 SNEGSKA (reference sequence). The CDR3 runs to 14 residues. V gave up 6 bases and J gave up 2 bases; unmatched junction bases: 6. The CDR3: CSAVAGSTYNEQFF. The CDR3 DNA sequence: TGCAGTGCGGTAGCGGGGTCCACCTACAATGAGCAGTTCTTC.

There are a few counts of this clonotype. This chain connects TRBV7-9 to TRBJ2-5, with TRBD2 identical over 7 bases. CDR3 length: 15 residues. Germline-derived CDR1 and CDR2 are SEHNR and FQNEAQ (reference sequence). The ends lost 6 bases at V and 7 bases at J; junction bases unmatched: 14. The CDR3 loop is CASSPTSQAIGTQYF. CDR3 coding DNA: TGTGCCAGCAGTCCGACTAGCCAGGCAATTGGGACCCAGTACTTC.

This chain links TRBV2 with TRBJ2-3; D possibly corresponds to TRBD2 (6 bases). CDR1 and CDR2 (germline): SNHLY, FYNNEI. The CDR3 has 16 amino acids. Trimming stripped 2 bases from V and 0 bases from J, with 12 bases between. CDR3 amino acids: CASSEFSRGSTDTQYF. The CDR3 bases are TGTGCCAGCAGTGAATTCTCGCGGGGTAGCACAGATACGCAGTATTTT.

CDR3 DNA sequence: TGTGCCAGCAGCTCGACGTCGAACTATGGCTACACCTTC. This translates into CASSSTSNYGYTF. This chain joins TRBV7-2 and TRBJ1-2; D is uncertain. V lost 4 bases to trimming and J lost 2 bases, with 8 bases between them. Germline V gene lookup returns CDR1 SGHTA and CDR2 FQGNSA. The CDR3 is 13 residues long.

This clonotype was seen ten or more times. The chain carries TRBV10-3 and TRBJ2-2; 11 nucleotides agree with TRBD2. The germline CDR1 and CDR2 sequences are ENHRY and SYGVKD. The V segment lost 6 bases and the J segment 1 base; nucleotides outside the gene matches: 10. The CDR3 consists of 18 residues. The CDR3 region is CAISSTAGLAGNTGELFF. The CDR3 nucleotides read TGTGCCATCAGCTCCACCGCAGGACTAGCGGGGAACACCGGGGAGCTGTTTTTT.

This clonotype showed up just a few times. The V call is TRBV5-1, the J call TRBJ1-5; possibly TRBD1 for D (6 bases). With 4 bases removed from V and 2 bases from J, the gap between germline ends came to 10 bases. The V gene's germline CDR1 is SGHRS and CDR2 YFSETQ. The CDR3 runs 14 residues. The CDR3 region is CASSNRQGNQPQHF. For the CDR3, the DNA is TGCGCCAGCAGCAACCGACAGGGCAATCAGCCCCAGCATTTT.

This clonotype was detected only a few times. The rearrangement joins TRBV6-2 or TRBV6-3 to TRBJ2-5, with 8 nucleotides matching TRBD1. The CDR3 is 15 amino acids. V was pared by 2 bases and J by 2 bases, with 4 bases of the junction left unmatched. Germline CDR1 MNHEY, CDR2 SVGEGT. This chain's CDR3 is CASSYTTGEQETQYF. Written as DNA, the CDR3 is TGTGCCAGCAGTTACACGACAGGGGAACAAGAGACCCAGTACTTC.

The J gene is TRBJ2-2, the V gene TRBV11-1; 10 positions agree with TRBD1. Germline V gene data show CDR1 as SGHAT and CDR2 as FQDESV (reference sequence). This CDR3 contains 18 residues. With 7 bases clipped from V and 0 bases from J, the junction kept 11 bases outside the gene matches. CDR3: CASTIPGQGLANTGELFF. In nucleotides, the CDR3 is TGTGCCAGCACCATTCCGGGACAGGGGCTCGCGAACACCGGGGAGCTGTTTTTT.

The V and J genes are TRBV20-1 and TRBJ2-1; 7 nucleotides align to TRBD2. Germline V gene lookup returns CDR1 DFQATT and CDR2 SNEGSKA (reference sequence). Losses at the gene ends were 0 bases for V and 10 bases for J; bases not matched to a gene: 3. The CDR3 has 12 residues. CDR3 in amino acids: CSARDRGLEQFF. In DNA form, the CDR3 reads TGCAGTGCTAGAGATCGGGGACTAGAGCAGTTCTTC.

About this clonotype: An end of the junction differs from the germline gene, which may be a read error. The DNA for the CDR3 is TGTGTCAGCAGTTACTCATCCGGGGAGCTGTTTTTT. Its translation is CVSSYSSGELFF. The chain is built from TRBV6-6 and TRBJ2-2; D call uncertain. This CDR3 is built from 12 residues. Germline V CDR1 and CDR2: MNHNY, SVGAGI (reference sequence).

This clonotype has only a few counts. V gene TRBV4-2 combines with J gene TRBJ2-1; TRBD2 aligns across 9 bases. Germline V gives CDR1 LGHNA, CDR2 YNFKEQ. V dropped 1 base and J dropped 3; count of bases not matched to a gene: 1. This CDR3 comprises 15 residues. CDR3 sequence: CASSQGGGDYNEQFF. The DNA for the CDR3 is TGTGCCAGCAGCCAAGGCGGGGGGGACTACAATGAGCAGTTCTTC.

This rearrangement joins TRBV29-1 to TRBJ2-1, with D possibly matching TRBD2 (6 bases). This CDR3 contains 14 residues. V was cut by 7 bases and J by 3 bases, with 16 bases left in between. In germline, CDR1 is SQVTM, CDR2 ANQGSEA. CDR3 region: CSGGGTSIYNEQFF. CDR3 in DNA: TGCAGCGGAGGCGGGACTTCCATCTACAATGAGCAGTTCTTC.

This clonotype was counted between two and nine times. The V and J genes are TRBV19 and TRBJ2-5, with 9 bases matching TRBD1. Looked up from germline, CDR1 is LNHDA and CDR2 is SQIVND (reference sequence). The CDR3 spans 14 residues. V trimming: 4 bases; J trimming: 4 bases; junction bases outside the gene matches: 4. The CDR3 protein is CASSTTGGPETQYF. The DNA of the CDR3 is TGTGCCAGTAGTACCACAGGGGGCCCAGAGACCCAGTACTTC.

There are a few counts of this clonotype. The chain employs TRBV29-1 and TRBJ1-3; no firm D call. V lost 6 bases and J 2 bases, leaving 8 bases between the germline ends. The germline gives CDR1 SQVTM, CDR2 ANQGSEA. The CDR3 is 12 amino acids. The CDR3 coding sequence is TGCAGCGTGGGCTTAACTGGAAACACCATATATTTT. Translated: CSVGLTGNTIYF.

The rearrangement links TRBV5-1 to TRBJ2-3; no firm D call. Looked up from germline, CDR1 is SGHRS and CDR2 is YFSETQ. V lost 1 base and J 2 bases, leaving 8 bases between the germline ends. The CDR3 extends over 14 amino acids. The CDR3 loop reads CASSLLGNTDTQYF. DNA for the CDR3: TGCGCCAGCAGCTTGCTGGGAAACACAGATACGCAGTATTTT.

The J gene is TRBJ2-1, the V gene TRBV27, with 8 bases that match TRBD2. Unmatched junction bases numbered 9, after V lost 0 bases and J lost 8 bases. This CDR3 comprises 16 residues. Germline assignment: CDR1 MNHEY and CDR2 SMNVEV (reference sequence). CDR3 in DNA: TGTGCCAGCAGTTTATCGGGGCCGAGAGCGGGAGATGAGCAGTTCTTC. The encoded protein is CASSLSGPRAGDEQFF.

This clonotype was counted ten times or more. The V call is TRBV5-1, the J call TRBJ2-2; the D gene is possibly TRBD2 (6 bases). Per germline, CDR1 SGHRS and CDR2 YFSETQ. Trimming removed 4 bases from V and 6 bases from J, with 13 bases in between. The CDR3 is 14 residues long. The DNA of the CDR3 is TGCGCCAGCAGCACATCGACTAGACCCGGGGAGCTGTTTTTT. Its translation is CASSTSTRPGELFF. The variable domain in full, with the rest retrieved from reference TRBV5-1 and TRBJ2-2, is KAGVTQTPRYLIKTRGQQVTLSCSPISGHRSVSWYQQTPGQGLQFLFEYFSETQRNKGNFPGRFSGRQFSNSRSEMNVSTLELGDSALYLCASSTSTRPGELFFGEGSRLTVL.

This clonotype has just a few counts. V and J are TRBV29-1 and TRBJ2-3, with a tentative D call TRBD2 (6 bases). The germline gives CDR1 SQVTM, CDR2 ANQGSEA. This CDR3 comprises 12 residues. V lost 5 bases and J lost 8, with 14 bases in between. The chain's CDR3 is CSVSEGYGTQYF. CDR3 DNA: TGCAGCGTTTCGGAGGGATATGGTACGCAGTATTTT.

This clonotype was seen a handful of times. V and J are TRBV19 and TRBJ1-1; D not certain. This CDR3 has 14 residues. Between the trimmed V and J ends, which lost 3 bases and 0 bases, there was a span of 8 bases. The germline V gene has CDR1 LNHDA and CDR2 SQIVND (reference sequence). The CDR3 sequence is CASSIQRLNTEAFF. The CDR3 region has the DNA TGTGCCAGTAGTATTCAACGATTGAACACTGAAGCTTTCTTT.

This clonotype was seen only a few times. The V and J genes are TRBV10-3 and TRBJ2-3; the D gene could be TRBD1 or TRBD2 (5 bases each). The CDR3 extends over 12 amino acids. Germline V gene lookup returns CDR1 ENHRY and CDR2 SYGVKD. V was pared by 10 bases and J by 4 bases, with 12 bases between. The CDR3 loop reads CATFGDPDTQYF. In DNA, the CDR3 is TGTGCCACCTTCGGGGACCCAGATACGCAGTATTTT.

This clonotype has just a few counts. The CDR3 bases are TGTGCCAGCAGTCAAGAGGGACTAGCGGGGGTCAATGAGCAGTTCTTC. Translating gives CASSQEGLAGVNEQFF. The chain employs TRBV6-1 and TRBJ2-1; 14 positions match TRBD2. Germline-derived CDR1 and CDR2 are MNHNS and SASEGT. With 5 bases clipped from V and 6 bases from J, the junction kept 6 bases outside the gene matches. CDR3 length: 16 residues.

This chain joins TRBV7-9 and TRBJ1-1; unclear D gene. Germline V lookup: CDR1 SEHNR, CDR2 FQNEAQ (reference sequence). The CDR3 covers 12 residues. V lost 8 bases and J 12 bases, leaving 19 bases between the germline ends. As DNA, the CDR3 is TGTGCCAGCGAGGAAGCCGCTCAGAGATCTTTCTTT. This gives the protein CASEEAAQRSFF.

In this sample, this clonotype turned up a few times. The rearrangement joins TRBV11-2 to TRBJ2-7; D uncertain. V lost 4 bases and J lost 5, with 12 bases in between. This CDR3 is built from 13 residues. The germline V gene has CDR1 SGHAT and CDR2 FQNNGV. The CDR3 reads CASSSGSLDEQYV. In nucleotides, the CDR3 is TGTGCCAGCAGCTCTGGATCATTGGACGAGCAGTACGTC.

The chain couples TRBV3-1 to TRBJ2-2, with 7 positions matching TRBD2. V dropped 1 base and J dropped 1; count of bases not matched to a gene: 9. Germline CDR1 reads LGHDT; CDR2 reads YNNKEL (reference sequence). The CDR3 runs 18 residues. The CDR3: CASSQVALAEVNTGELFF. The DNA for the CDR3 is TGTGCCAGCAGCCAAGTGGCGCTAGCGGAGGTGAACACCGGGGAGCTGTTTTTT.

There are many counts of this clonotype. As DNA, the CDR3 is TGCGCCAGCAGTGGGGACAGGGAAGAGACCCAGTACTTC. Translated, it gives CASSGDREETQYF. The J gene is TRBJ2-5, the V gene TRBV10-1; TRBD1 aligns across 9 bases. CDR1 is WNHNN, CDR2 SYGVQD, per germline (reference sequence). The CDR3 runs to 13 residues. V was pared by 4 bases and J by 3 bases, with 0 bases of the junction left unmatched.

The genes are TRBV29-1 and TRBJ2-2; D is uncertain. The germline V gene has CDR1 SQVTM and CDR2 ANQGSEA. V was trimmed by 6 bases and J by 0 bases, leaving 11 bases between them. This CDR3 has 14 amino acids. CDR3 nucleotide sequence: TGCAGCGTGCAGCTTGGAACGAACACCGGGGAGCTGTTTTTT. Its translation is CSVQLGTNTGELFF.

The V call is TRBV9, the J call TRBJ2-1, with 8 bases identical to TRBD2. V lost 0 bases to trimming and J lost 5 bases; unmatched junction nucleotides: 10. Per germline, CDR1 SGDLS and CDR2 YYNGEE. This CDR3 spans 17 amino acids. CDR3 sequence reads: CASSVDTGTRGNNEQFF. The DNA for the CDR3 is TGTGCCAGCAGCGTAGACACCGGGACTAGGGGCAACAATGAGCAGTTCTTC.

The chain employs TRBV10-2 and TRBJ2-2; the match to TRBD2 covers 8 bases. The CDR3 consists of 13 residues. CDR1 and CDR2 (germline): WSHSY, SAAADI. J was trimmed by 3 bases and V by 7 bases; bases with no gene match: 1. For the CDR3, the DNA is TGCGCCAGCACGGGGGGGTACACCGGGGAGCTGTTTTTT. It is translated as CASTGGYTGELFF.

On this clonotype: A much larger clone differs by one base, so this may be a read error. The chain is built from TRBV28 and TRBJ2-2; 9 bases map to TRBD1. Germline CDR1 MDHEN, CDR2 SYDVKM. The CDR3 spans 15 residues. The CDR3 DNA follows: TGTGCCGGCAGTTCCCCCGGGACAGGGCGCGGGGAGCTGTTTTTT. Protein product: CAGSSPGTGRGELFF.

The table lists this clonotype with a few counts. The rearrangement joins TRBV24-1 to TRBJ2-2, with a weak D call TRBD1 (5 bases). Per germline, CDR1 KGHDR and CDR2 SFDVKD. The CDR3 is 20 amino acids. The V end lost 3 bases, the J end lost 5 bases, and 27 bases lay between the germline ends. In DNA form, the CDR3 reads TGTGCCACCAGTGATCCCACCGGCAGGGCGGCCGGACAACGGACCGGGGAGCTGTTTTTT. It translates to CATSDPTGRAAGQRTGELFF.